What follows is one T cell receptor beta chain and its context. The data were obtained in a study of Ad26.COV2.S vaccination and SARS-CoV-2 variants. About the research overall: A COV1001 Ad26.COV2.S trial-arm participant provided the sample. Ad26.COV2.S shots went into the muscle once or twice, 56 days apart.

The treatment: 15 to 20 received Ad26.COV2.S at low or high dose, single or two shots; several received placebo; per-sample allocation not given. It was on day 63 after the first vaccine or placebo injection that samples were taken. Spike of the Wuhan-strain SARS-CoV-2 was expressed by an Ad26 vector, which formed the vaccine. CDR1 SGHRS and CDR2 YFSETQ come from the germline V gene. V trimming: 4 bases; J trimming: 3 bases; junction bases outside the gene matches: 9. The CDR3 length is 16 residues. Profiled with immunoSEQ multiplex PCR; TCRdb holds only in-frame clones, not every one. Of about 400,000 clones in the sample, 75% to 90% were seen once.

Sample: peripheral blood, taken in a trial of Ad26.COV2.S vaccine versus placebo. This clonotype was sampled from a person aged 18 to 59 who received the Ad26.COV2.S COVID-19 vaccine or a placebo. The chain is built from TRBV5-1 and TRBJ2-7, with 11 bases identical to TRBD2. CDR3 in amino acids: CASSLPPTSGSYEQYF. CDR3 bases: TGCGCCAGCAGCCTTCCCCCCACTAGCGGGAGCTACGAGCAGTACTTC.